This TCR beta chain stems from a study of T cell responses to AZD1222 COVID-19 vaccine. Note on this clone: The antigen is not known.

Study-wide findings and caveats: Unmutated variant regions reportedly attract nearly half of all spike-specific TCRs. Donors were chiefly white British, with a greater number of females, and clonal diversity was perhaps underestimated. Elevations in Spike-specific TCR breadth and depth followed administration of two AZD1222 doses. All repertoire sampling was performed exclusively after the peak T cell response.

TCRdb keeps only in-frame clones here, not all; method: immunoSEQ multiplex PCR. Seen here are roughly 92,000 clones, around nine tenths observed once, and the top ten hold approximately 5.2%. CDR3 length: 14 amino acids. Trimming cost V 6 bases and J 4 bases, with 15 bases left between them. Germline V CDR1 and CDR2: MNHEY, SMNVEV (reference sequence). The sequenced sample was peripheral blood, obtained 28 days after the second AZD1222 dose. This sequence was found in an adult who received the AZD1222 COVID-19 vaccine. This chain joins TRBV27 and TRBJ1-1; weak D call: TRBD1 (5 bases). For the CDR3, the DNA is TGTGCCAGCAGGAGCAGGGTGGAAGTCACTGAAGCTTTCTTT. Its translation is CASRSRVEVTEAFF.